This T cell receptor beta chain was sequenced for a study of response to subunit inactivated influenza vaccine. The study, taken as a whole, reports: Authors suggested that a seasonal influenza vaccination recruits few new T cells each time.

TCRdb re-called the RT-PCR reads through MiXCR, storing one row per CDR3 protein. The sample has 650,000 to 800,000 distinct CDR3 sequences; about a fifth are singletons. This CDR3 region has 12 residues. The germline V gene has CDR1 GTSNPN and CDR2 SVGIG (reference sequence). Trimming shortened V by 4 bases and J by 0 bases, and 4 bases separated the two germline ends. This clonotype has a handful of counts. Its antigen is currently unknown. This specimen consisted of PBMCs from blood, obtained 5 days after vaccination. The TCR comes from a man aged 50-59 years who received an inactivated influenza vaccine. This chain uses TRBV30 with TRBJ2-1; unclear D gene. The CDR3 region is CAWTTSYNEQFF. In nucleotides, the CDR3 is TGTGCCTGGACAACCTCCTACAATGAGCAGTTCTTC.